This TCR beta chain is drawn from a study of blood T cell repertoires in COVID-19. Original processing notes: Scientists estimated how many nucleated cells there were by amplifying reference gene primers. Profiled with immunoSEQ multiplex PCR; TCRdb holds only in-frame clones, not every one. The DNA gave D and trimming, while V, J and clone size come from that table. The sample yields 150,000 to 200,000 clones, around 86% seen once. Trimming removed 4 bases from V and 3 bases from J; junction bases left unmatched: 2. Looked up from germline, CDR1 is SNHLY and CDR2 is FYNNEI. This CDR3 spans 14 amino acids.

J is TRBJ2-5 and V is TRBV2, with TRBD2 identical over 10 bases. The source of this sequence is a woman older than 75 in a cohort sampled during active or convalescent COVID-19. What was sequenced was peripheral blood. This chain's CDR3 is CASSGLAGEETQYF. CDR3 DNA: TGTGCCAGCAGTGGCCTAGCGGGAGAAGAGACCCAGTACTTC.